This TCR beta chain comes out of a study of T cells after yellow fever vaccination. This CDR3 is 13 amino acids long. Germline loops: CDR1 DFQATT, CDR2 SNEGSKA (reference sequence). V was shortened by 6 bases and J by 6 bases, with 18 bases between the two germline ends. General study findings and limits: Among all clonotypes, a small share was observed in both CD4 and CD8 compartments.

As for this clonotype: The antigen is unknown.

Via MiXCR, TCRdb re-called the 5' RACE reads, giving one row per CDR3 protein. The table includes around 350,000 distinct CDR3 sequences, approximately 10% detected once. The TCR sequence derives from a man aged 18 to 35 who received the YFV17D yellow fever vaccine. The sample in question was PBMCs, obtained on the day of the first yellow fever vaccination. The rearrangement links TRBV20-1 to TRBJ2-7; D is possibly TRBD1 (6 bases). CDR3: CSAQGPGVREQYF. DNA of the CDR3: TGCAGTGCGCAGGGCCCAGGGGTCCGCGAGCAGTACTTC.